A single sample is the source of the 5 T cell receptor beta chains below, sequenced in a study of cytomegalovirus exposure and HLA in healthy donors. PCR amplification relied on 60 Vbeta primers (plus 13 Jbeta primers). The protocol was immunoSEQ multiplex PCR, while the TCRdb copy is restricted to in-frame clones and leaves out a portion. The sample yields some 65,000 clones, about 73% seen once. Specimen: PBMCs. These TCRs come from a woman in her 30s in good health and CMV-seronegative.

CDR3 residues: CSATGKDGYTF. CDR3 nucleotides: TGCAGTGCCACGGGGAAAGATGGCTACACCTTC. The chain joins TRBV20-1 to TRBJ1-2; D gene uncertain. The ends were cut back, 6 bases at V and 6 bases at J, with 11 bases in the middle. The V gene's germline CDR1 is DFQATT and CDR2 SNEGSKA (reference sequence). CDR3 size: 11 residues.

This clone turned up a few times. The CDR3 DNA follows: TGTGCCAGCAGTTACATCGTATCCAACACTGAAGCTTTCTTT. It yields the protein CASSYIVSNTEAFF. The chain uses TRBV6-5 and TRBJ1-1, with no clear D. Germline CDR1 reads MNHEY; CDR2 reads SVGAGI. This CDR3 comprises 14 residues. V lost 2 bases and J 2 bases, leaving 9 bases between the germline ends.

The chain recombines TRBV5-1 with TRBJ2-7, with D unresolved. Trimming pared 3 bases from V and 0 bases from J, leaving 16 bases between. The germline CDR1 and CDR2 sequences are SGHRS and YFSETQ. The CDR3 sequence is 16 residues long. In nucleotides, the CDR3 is TGCGCCAGCAGCTCCAATCTCAACCCCAGCTCCTACGAGCAGTACTTC. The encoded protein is CASSSNLNPSSYEQYF.

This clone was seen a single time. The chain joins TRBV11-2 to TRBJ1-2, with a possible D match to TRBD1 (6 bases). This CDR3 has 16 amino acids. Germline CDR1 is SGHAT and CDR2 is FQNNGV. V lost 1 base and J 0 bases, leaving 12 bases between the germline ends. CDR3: CASSLVQGFANYGYTF. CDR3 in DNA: TGTGCCAGCAGCTTAGTACAGGGTTTTGCTAACTATGGCTACACCTTC. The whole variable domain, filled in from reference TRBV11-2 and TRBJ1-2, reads EAGVAQSPRYKIIEKRQSVAFWCNPISGHATLYWYQQILGQGPKLLIQFQNNGVVDDSQLPKDRFSAERLKGVDSTLKIQPAKLEDSAVYLCASSLVQGFANYGYTFGSGTRLTVV.

CDR3 DNA sequence: TGTGCCTGGAGCTTGACAGCTAACTATGGCTACACCTTC. Amino acid sequence: CAWSLTANYGYTF. The chain recombines TRBV30 with TRBJ1-2; possible D gene TRBD1, 5 bases. The CDR3 runs to 13 residues. Trimming left V 3 bases short and J 0 bases short, with 8 bases between. Germline V CDR1 and CDR2: GTSNPN, SVGIG (reference sequence).